Below, 30 T cell receptor beta chains from the same sample are listed, as sequenced in a study of CD8 T cells in ankylosing spondylitis. Their specific antigens are unknown. The study, taken as a whole, reports: Seemingly distinctive of ankylosing spondylitis blood was a TCR beta motif formed by eight highly homologous variants.

One entry per CDR3 protein, called by TCRdb with MiXCR from the 5' RACE reads. This sample has about 700,000 distinct CDR3 sequences, with around 19% found just once. Sequencing input: blood, either unsorted or a sorted T cell fraction (not recorded which). The receptors here all came from a male donor with ankylosing spondylitis.

The chain links TRBV7-3 to TRBJ2-5, with D maybe TRBD2 (5 bases). Germline assignment: CDR1 SGHTA and CDR2 FQGTGA. The CDR3 consists of 17 residues. V lost 2 bases, J lost 7 bases, and 23 bases lay in between. CDR3 in amino acids: CASSLEPRTYAPATQYF. CDR3 in DNA: TGTGCCAGCAGCTTAGAACCCCGGACTTACGCGCCTGCGACCCAGTACTTC.

In its sample, this clonotype was seen many times. The chain recombines TRBV18 with TRBJ2-7; 10 bases align to TRBD2. The trim removed 6 bases at V and 0 bases at J, leaving 5 bases unmatched. CDR3 length: 15 amino acids. Germline lookup yields CDR1 KGHSH and CDR2 LQKENI. CDR3 in amino acids: CASSRPSGSSYEQYF. For the CDR3, the DNA is TGTGCCAGCTCGAGGCCTAGCGGGAGCTCCTACGAGCAGTACTTC.

This clonotype came up a few times. This chain uses TRBV2 with TRBJ2-7, with TRBD2 matching 7 bases. J lost 6 bases, V lost 4 bases, and 6 bases had no gene match. CDR3 length: 13 residues. Looked up from germline, CDR1 is SNHLY and CDR2 is FYNNEI. The CDR3 bases are TGTGCCAGCAGTGGATGGGGGAGGGCCGAGCAGTACTTC. Encoded protein: CASSGWGRAEQYF. Variable domain in full (rest from reference TRBV2 and TRBJ2-7): EPEVTQTPSHQVTQMGQEVILRCVPISNHLYFYWYRQILGQKVEFLVSFYNNEISEKSEIFDDQFSVERPDGSNFTLKIRSTKLEDSAMYFCASSGWGRAEQYFGPGTRLTVT.

The chain recombines TRBV4-1 with TRBJ2-5; D gene ambiguous. Germline CDR1 reads MGHRA; CDR2 reads YSYEKL. The CDR3 spans 14 residues. Deletions cut 4 bases from V and 5 bases from J, with 14 bases between. CDR3 in DNA: TGCGCCAGCAGCCCCGTAGGGTTCGAGGAGACCCAGTACTTC. This codes for CASSPVGFEETQYF.

This clonotype has more than one count but fewer than ten. The genes are TRBV7-9 and TRBJ2-2; D possibly corresponds to TRBD2 (5 bases). V gave up 8 bases and J gave up 5 bases, with 15 bases separating them. The CDR3 extends over 14 amino acids. CDR1 and CDR2 (germline): SEHNR, FQNEAQ (reference sequence). Here the CDR3 DNA reads TGTGCCAGCCGGGCTAGCCCCAATACCGGGGAGCTGTTTTTT. This gives the protein CASRASPNTGELFF.

The V gene is TRBV25-1, the J gene TRBJ1-1; unclear D gene. The CDR3 loop spans 14 amino acids. Per the germline V gene, CDR1 is MGHDK and CDR2 is SYGVNS. Between the trimmed V and J ends, which lost 6 bases and 1 base, there was a span of 12 bases. The CDR3 nucleotides are TGTGCCAGCAGGGAGGCGCAGAGGAACACTGAAGCTTTCTTT. Translation: CASREAQRNTEAFF.

A few counts support this clonotype. This chain uses TRBV6-5 with TRBJ1-1; a possible D gene is TRBD1 (6 bases). This CDR3 comprises 16 residues. Trimming cost V 3 bases and J 4 bases, with 18 bases left between them. Germline-derived CDR1 and CDR2 are MNHEY and SVGAGI. This CDR3 is CASSYGQQGFGTEAFF. CDR3 DNA: TGTGCCAGCAGTTATGGGCAACAGGGATTTGGCACTGAAGCTTTCTTT.

The chain is built from TRBV5-6 and TRBJ2-7, with D maybe TRBD1 (6 bases). V was cut by 0 bases and J by 1 base, with 11 bases left in between. CDR1 is SGHDT and CDR2 is YYEEEE in the germline V gene. The CDR3 has 15 amino acids. The CDR3 coding sequence is TGTGCCAGCAGCTTGGGGGGGCCCGATTCCTACGAGCAGTACTTC. As protein: CASSLGGPDSYEQYF.

The V call is TRBV3-1, the J call TRBJ2-3; 10 bases line up with TRBD2. This CDR3 has 17 amino acids. The germline V gene encodes CDR1 LGHDT and CDR2 YNNKEL (reference sequence). Trimming took 0 bases from V and 3 from J; bases not matched to a gene: 6. The CDR3 loop is CASSQEGGSGRTDTQYF. DNA of the CDR3: TGTGCCAGCAGCCAAGAAGGAGGTAGCGGGAGGACAGATACGCAGTATTTT.

This chain links TRBV27 with TRBJ2-7; 9 bases are shared with TRBD2. V lost 3 bases to trimming and J lost 4 bases; unmatched junction nucleotides: 4. CDR3 size: 14 residues. CDR1 is MNHEY and CDR2 is SMNVEV in the germline V gene (reference sequence). CDR3 loop: CASSFSGSWYEQYF. The CDR3 bases are TGTGCCAGCAGTTTTAGCGGGAGCTGGTACGAGCAGTACTTC.

This clonotype was seen a few times. This chain joins TRBV5-1 and TRBJ2-5; D may be TRBD1 (5 bases). The V and J ends lost 2 bases and 5 bases respectively, with 13 bases between them. The CDR3 has 14 residues. CDR1 SGHRS and CDR2 YFSETQ come from the germline V gene. Here the CDR3 reads CASSLRQPQETQYF. The CDR3, as DNA: TGCGCCAGCAGCTTAAGACAGCCCCAGGAGACCCAGTACTTC.

This clonotype was detected a few times. This chain links TRBV15 with TRBJ2-4, with a tentative D call TRBD1 (5 bases). The V gene's germline CDR1 is LNHNV and CDR2 YYDKDF (reference sequence). There are 16 residues in the CDR3. The V end was cut by 4 bases, the J end by 0 bases, with 13 bases between. The CDR3 DNA reads as TGTGCCACCAGCAACGGACACGTTCTAGCCAAAAACATTCAGTACTTC. Protein product: CATSNGHVLAKNIQYF.

In its sample, this clonotype was seen a few times. The chain links TRBV6-2 or TRBV6-3 to TRBJ2-7; 11 bases align to TRBD2. After removal of 5 bases from V and 4 bases from J, the junction contained 7 bases not matched to a gene. The CDR3 has 15 amino acids. Per the germline V gene, CDR1 is MNHEY and CDR2 is SVGEGT. The CDR3 loop is CASSGSRTSGYEQYF. CDR3 DNA: TGTGCCAGCAGTGGGAGTCGGACTAGCGGGTACGAGCAGTACTTC.

The chain has TRBV6-5 and TRBJ1-6, with D unresolved. The V end was cut by 6 bases, the J end by 10 bases, with 10 bases between. The CDR3 loop spans 12 amino acids. Germline CDR1 reads MNHEY; CDR2 reads SVGAGI. This CDR3 is CASRDRNSPLHF. The CDR3 DNA reads TGTGCCAGCAGGGATAGGAACTCACCCCTCCACTTT.

The V gene is TRBV5-1, the J gene TRBJ2-3, with D possibly being TRBD2 (7 bases). The V gene lost 5 bases and the J gene lost 2 bases, with 12 bases spanning the gap. Germline V CDR1 and CDR2: SGHRS, YFSETQ. The CDR3 totals 14 residues. As DNA, the CDR3 is TGCGCCAGCAGGGGAGGGGGATACACAGATACGCAGTATTTT. Translation gives CASRGGGYTDTQYF.

J is TRBJ2-7 and V is TRBV7-9, with D hard to call. The CDR3 has 12 residues. Germline V gene lookup returns CDR1 SEHNR and CDR2 FQNEAQ (reference sequence). Trimming removed 5 bases at V and 6 bases at J, with 11 bases between. The CDR3 loop is CASSRLGIEQYF. In DNA form, the CDR3 reads TGTGCCAGCAGCCGTCTAGGAATCGAGCAGTACTTC.

This clonotype has just a few counts. The chain employs TRBV9 and TRBJ2-1, with TRBD2 matching 9 bases. CDR1 SGDLS and CDR2 YYNGEE come from the germline V gene. The V gene end was trimmed by 1 base and the J gene end by 2 bases; junction bases not matched to a gene: 4. The CDR3 contains 16 residues. The CDR3 loop reads CASSVSPSGAYNEQFF. The CDR3 DNA sequence: TGTGCCAGCAGCGTATCTCCTAGCGGGGCCTACAATGAGCAGTTCTTC. The variable domain in full, with the rest retrieved from reference TRBV9 and TRBJ2-1, is DSGVTQTPKHLITATGQRVTLRCSPRSGDLSVYWYQQSLDQGLQFLIQYYNGEERAKGNILERFSAQQFPDLHSELNLSSLELGDSALYFCASSVSPSGAYNEQFFGPGTRLTVL.

There are a few counts of this clonotype. The gene calls are TRBV5-5 and TRBJ2-2; D is unresolved. The V gene lost 2 bases and the J gene lost 6 bases, with 11 bases spanning the gap. Per the germline V gene, CDR1 is SGHKS and CDR2 is YYEKEE (reference sequence). The CDR3 has 14 residues. The CDR3 DNA follows: TGTGCCAGCAGCTTTGTGGGTATGGCCGGGGAGCTGTTTTTT. Translating it yields CASSFVGMAGELFF.

This clonotype was counted only a few times. V usage is TRBV9 and J usage is TRBJ1-2; 10 bases agree with TRBD1. Losses at the gene ends were 6 bases for V and 0 bases for J; bases not matched to a gene: 5. The germline V gene encodes CDR1 SGDLS and CDR2 YYNGEE. This CDR3 comprises 15 residues. The CDR3 sequence is CASNRQGASNYGYTF. CDR3 bases: TGTGCCAGCAACCGACAGGGGGCGTCTAACTATGGCTACACCTTC.

The DNA of the CDR3 is TGTGCCAGCAGTCCTAGCTGGCTAGCCAAAAACATTCAGTACTTC. Translating it yields CASSPSWLAKNIQYF. The chain couples TRBV7-2 to TRBJ2-4; a weak D match, TRBD2 (5 bases). Trimming shortened V by 6 bases and J by 0 bases, and 12 bases separated the two germline ends. The CDR3 contains 15 residues. The germline CDR1 and CDR2 sequences are SGHTA and FQGNSA.

The chain couples TRBV20-1 to TRBJ2-7; TRBD1 might be the D (5 bases). The CDR3 is made up of 16 amino acids. Germline loops: CDR1 DFQATT, CDR2 SNEGSKA (reference sequence). Between the trimmed V and J ends, which lost 4 bases and 1 base, there was a span of 20 bases. CDR3 in amino acids: CSATPYRTGGSYEQYF. CDR3 bases: TGCAGTGCTACACCTTACAGGACCGGTGGTTCCTACGAGCAGTACTTC.

This clonotype turned up a few times. This chain links TRBV12-3 or TRBV12-4 with TRBJ1-2; 9 bases match TRBD1. After removal of 6 bases from V and 8 bases from J, the junction contained 10 bases not matched to a gene. CDR3 size: 14 residues. Here the CDR3 reads CASSRDRASFGYTF. In DNA form, the CDR3 reads TGTGCCAGCAGCAGGGACAGGGCTTCTTTCGGCTACACCTTC.

This clonotype was counted a few times. The V gene is TRBV4-2, the J gene TRBJ1-1; perhaps TRBD1 as D (5 bases). The germline gives CDR1 LGHNA, CDR2 YNFKEQ. This CDR3 comprises 16 residues. Trimming shortened V by 1 base and J by 0 bases, and 12 bases separated the two germline ends. The CDR3 region is CASSQGMEGLNTEAFF. CDR3 in DNA: TGTGCCAGCAGCCAAGGGATGGAGGGACTGAACACTGAAGCTTTCTTT.

This clonotype was detected only a few times. The chain is built from TRBV4-3 and TRBJ2-1, with D unclear. V dropped 0 bases and J dropped 0 bases, with 18 bases sitting between them. Germline CDR1 reads LGHNA; CDR2 reads YSLEER. The CDR3 runs 19 residues. In nucleotides, the CDR3 is TGCGCCAGCAGCCAAGATCTCGGGCTACGAATGAGCTCCTACAATGAGCAGTTCTTC. It is translated as CASSQDLGLRMSSYNEQFF.

A few counts support this clonotype. The chain carries TRBV20-1 and TRBJ2-1; 7 nucleotides align to TRBD1. Trimming cost V 6 bases and J 3 bases; bases outside gene matches: 11. The CDR3 loop spans 15 amino acids. CDR1 DFQATT and CDR2 SNEGSKA come from the germline V gene (reference sequence). CDR3 sequence: CSAHRPGQNYNEQFF. The CDR3 DNA follows: TGCAGTGCCCACCGACCGGGACAGAACTACAATGAGCAGTTCTTC.

This clonotype was detected only a few times. J is TRBJ2-2 and V is TRBV10-2; 12 positions agree with TRBD2. The CDR3 loop spans 16 amino acids. CDR1 is WSHSY, CDR2 SAAADI, per germline. The V segment lost 5 bases and the J segment 6 bases; nucleotides outside the gene matches: 7. CDR3 coding DNA: TGCGCCAGCAGTCGACTAGCGGGAGTTGAGGCCGGGGAGCTGTTTTTT. This codes for CASSRLAGVEAGELFF.

The chain employs TRBV10-3 and TRBJ2-2; D might be TRBD1 or TRBD2, each matching 5 bases. CDR3 size: 15 residues. Trimming cost V 2 bases and J 7 bases, with 14 bases left between them. Germline V gene sequence: CDR1 ENHRY, CDR2 SYGVKD. CDR3 sequence reads: CAISEAGAARGELFF. The CDR3 bases are TGTGCCATCAGTGAGGCCGGGGCTGCACGCGGGGAGCTGTTTTTT.

This clonotype was observed a handful of times. This chain links TRBV3-1 with TRBJ1-5; D unresolved. CDR1 is LGHDT, CDR2 YNNKEL, per germline (reference sequence). The length of the CDR3 is 14 residues. The V and J ends lost 3 bases and 4 bases respectively, with 10 bases between them. The DNA of the CDR3 is TGTGCCAGCAGCCACCGGACGGATAATCAGCCCCAGCATTTT. Protein: CASSHRTDNQPQHF. Variable domain in full (rest from reference TRBV3-1 and TRBJ1-5): DTAVSQTPKYLVTQMGNDKSIKCEQNLGHDTMYWYKQDSKKFLKIMFSYNNKELIINETVPNRFSPKSPDKAHLNLHINSLELGDSAVYFCASSHRTDNQPQHFGDGTRLSIL.

This clonotype was detected a few times. The chain links TRBV5-1 to TRBJ2-3; unclear D gene. There are 16 residues in the CDR3. Germline V lookup: CDR1 SGHRS, CDR2 YFSETQ. V was pared by 0 bases and J by 0 bases, with 11 bases between. The CDR3 nucleotides read TGCGCCAGCAGCTTGGGGGGAACGACTAGCACAGATACGCAGTATTTT. Protein sequence: CASSLGGTTSTDTQYF.

This clonotype showed up just once. The V and J genes are TRBV20-1 and TRBJ2-3; no definite D call. CDR1 and CDR2 (germline): DFQATT, SNEGSKA (reference sequence). V lost 4 bases, J lost 0 bases, and 11 bases lay in between. The length of the CDR3 is 14 residues. The CDR3 DNA reads TGCAGTGCTAAAAAGGACCAAAGCACAGATACGCAGTATTTT. This translates into CSAKKDQSTDTQYF.